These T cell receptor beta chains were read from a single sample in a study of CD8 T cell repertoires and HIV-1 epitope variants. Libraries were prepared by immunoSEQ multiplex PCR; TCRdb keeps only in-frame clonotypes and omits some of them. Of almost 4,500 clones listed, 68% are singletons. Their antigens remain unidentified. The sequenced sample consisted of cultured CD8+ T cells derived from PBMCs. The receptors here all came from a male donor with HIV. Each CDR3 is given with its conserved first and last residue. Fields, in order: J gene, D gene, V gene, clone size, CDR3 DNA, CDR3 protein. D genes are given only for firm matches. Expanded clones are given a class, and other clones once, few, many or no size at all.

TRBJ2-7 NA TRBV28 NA TGTGCCAGCAGCGAGGGGGGCGAGCAGTACTTC CASSEGGEQYF
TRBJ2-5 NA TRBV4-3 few TGCGCCAGCAGCCAAGCCTCGACAGGCCAAGAGACCCAGTACTTC CASSQASTGQETQYF
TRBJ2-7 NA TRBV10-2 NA TGCGCCAGCAGTGAGTCGGGCGTGACCTACGAGCAGTACTTC CASSESGVTYEQYF
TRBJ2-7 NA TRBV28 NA TGTGCCAGCAGTCCCGCGAGAACTTATGACGAGCAGTACTTC CASSPARTYDEQYF
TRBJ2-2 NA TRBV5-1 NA TGCGCCAGCAGCTTGTCAGGGACCACCGGGGAGCTGTTTTTT CASSLSGTTGELFF
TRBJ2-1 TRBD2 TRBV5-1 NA TGCGCCAGCAGCTTGGTAGCGGGAGAAATGAATGAGCAGTTCTTC CASSLVAGEMNEQFF
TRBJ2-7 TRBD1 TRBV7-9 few TGTGCCAGCAGCGAGATTCAGGGGGCGATCAACGAGCAGTACTTC CASSEIQGAINEQYF
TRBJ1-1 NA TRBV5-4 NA TGTGCCAGCAGCTTGGCCGAGGGGACTGAAGCTTTCTTT CASSLAEGTEAFF
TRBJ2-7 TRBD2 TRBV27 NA TGTGCCAGCAGTTTCGCAACTAGCGGGAGTTACGAGCAGTACTTC CASSFATSGSYEQYF
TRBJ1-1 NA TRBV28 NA TGTGCCAGCAGTTTAGGGCAGCAGAACACTGAAGCTTTCTTT CASSLGQQNTEAFF
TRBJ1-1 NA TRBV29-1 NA TGCAGCGTTGAGGTTTCTCTGGCTGGAGCTGAAGCTTTCTTT CSVEVSLAGAEAFF
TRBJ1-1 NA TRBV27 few TGTGCCAGCACCTCCTTGACAGTGAACACTGAAGCTTTCTTT CASTSLTVNTEAFF
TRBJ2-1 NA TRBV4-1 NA TGCGCCAGCAGCCGTATAGGCGATTACAATGAGCAGTTCTTC CASSRIGDYNEQFF
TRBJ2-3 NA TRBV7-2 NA TGTGCCAGCAGCTCCAACTCCTTAGATACGCAGTATTTT CASSSNSLDTQYF
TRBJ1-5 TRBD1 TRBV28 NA TGTGCCAGCAGTTTGGGACAGGGGGGGACTCAGCCCCAGCATTTT CASSLGQGGTQPQHF
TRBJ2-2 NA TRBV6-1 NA TGTGCCAGCGACGCCGGTAGCTGGGTGGGCGGGGAGCTGTTTTTT CASDAGSWVGGELFF
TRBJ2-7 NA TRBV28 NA TGTGCCAGCAGTTTGCCTCCGGGGGAGCTAGGGAACGAGCAGTACTTC CASSLPPGELGNEQYF
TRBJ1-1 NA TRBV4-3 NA TGCGCCAGCAGCCCCGGACGGACTAACACTGAAGCTTTCTTT CASSPGRTNTEAFF
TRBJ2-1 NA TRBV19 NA TGTGCCAGTAGTTGGACCTGGAGGGAGCAGTTCTTC CASSWTWREQFF
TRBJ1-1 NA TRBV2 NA TGTGCCAGCAGTGAAATATGGCCCATGAACACTGAAGCTTTCTTT CASSEIWPMNTEAFF
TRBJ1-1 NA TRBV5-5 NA TGTGCCAGCAGCTTGGGCTGGAAAGCTTTCTTT CASSLGWKAFF
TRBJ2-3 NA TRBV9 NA TGTGCCAGCAGCATGCCCGGTCCCGGACAGATATCTGCAGATACGCAGTATTTT CASSMPGPGQISADTQYF